This note documents a single T cell receptor (beta chain) sequence. The data are from a study of blood T cell repertoires in COVID-19. As for the study in general: Both acute and convalescent COVID-19 samples were obtained from the United States, Italy and Spain.

The CDR3 runs to 15 residues. V shed 6 bases, J shed 1 base, and the junction held 4 bases outside the gene matches. CDR1 MNHEY and CDR2 SVGAGI come from the germline V gene. Libraries were prepared by immunoSEQ multiplex PCR; TCRdb keeps only in-frame clonotypes and omits some of them. The sample includes tens of thousands of clones, 85% of them seen just once. Sequenced sample: peripheral blood. The chain has TRBV6-5 and TRBJ1-3; TRBD1 aligns across 9 bases. This receptor was obtained from a human donor in a cohort sampled during active COVID-19. The DNA of the CDR3 is TGTGCCAGCAGACTCGACAGGGGGTCTGGAAACACCATATATTTT. Protein: CASRLDRGSGNTIYF.